This T cell receptor beta chain was obtained from a study of Graves' ophthalmopathy and Graves' hyperthyroidism. The CDR3 runs to 14 residues. Germline assignment: CDR1 DFQATT and CDR2 SNEGSKA (reference sequence). V gave up 6 bases and J gave up 2 bases; unmatched junction bases: 8. This clonotype showed up just a few times. CDR3 regions of TCR beta were amplified from RNA transcripts. First-round RT-PCR used HTBI primers; second-round multiplex PCR followed. TCRdb redid the calling of the multiplex PCR reads with MiXCR, one entry per CDR3 protein. Of around 1,000,000 distinct CDR3 sequences in the sample, about 40% were seen once.

V is TRBV20-1 and J is TRBJ2-7; 9 bases agree with TRBD2. Sequenced: peripheral blood or thyroid tissue (not recorded which). The clonotype originates from an adult man with Graves' hyperthyroidism. CDR3 DNA: TGCAGTGCCGACCTGATAGCGGGAGCCTACGAGCAGTACTTC. It codes for CSADLIAGAYEQYF.